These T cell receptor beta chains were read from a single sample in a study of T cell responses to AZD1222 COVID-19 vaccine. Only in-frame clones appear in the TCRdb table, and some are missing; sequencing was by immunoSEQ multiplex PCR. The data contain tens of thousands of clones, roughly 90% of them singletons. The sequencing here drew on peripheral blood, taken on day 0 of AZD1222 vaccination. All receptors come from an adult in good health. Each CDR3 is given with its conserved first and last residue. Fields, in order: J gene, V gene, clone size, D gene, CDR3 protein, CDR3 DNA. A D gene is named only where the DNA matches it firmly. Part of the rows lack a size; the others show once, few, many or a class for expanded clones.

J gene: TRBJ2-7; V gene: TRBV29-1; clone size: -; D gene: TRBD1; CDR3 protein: CSATGTGVGEQYF; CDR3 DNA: TGCAGCGCAACCGGGACAGGGGTCGGCGAGCAGTACTTC
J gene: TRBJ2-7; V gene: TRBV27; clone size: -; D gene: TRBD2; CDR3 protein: CASSLISGLRYEQYF; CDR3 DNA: TGTGCCAGCAGTTTAATTAGCGGGCTCAGATACGAGCAGTACTTC
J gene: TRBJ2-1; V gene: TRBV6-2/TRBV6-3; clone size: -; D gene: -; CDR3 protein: CASSYSEGGELDEQFF; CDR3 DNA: TGTGCCAGCAGTTACTCTGAAGGGGGGGAGTTGGATGAGCAGTTCTTC
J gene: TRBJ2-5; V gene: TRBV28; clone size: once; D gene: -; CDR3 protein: CASSFRTSRKIQETQYF; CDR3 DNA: TGTGCCAGCAGTTTTAGGACCAGCCGAAAAATCCAAGAGACCCAGTACTTC
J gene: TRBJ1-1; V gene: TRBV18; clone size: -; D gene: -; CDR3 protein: CASSRDKGFVNTEAFF; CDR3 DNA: TGTGCCAGCTCCCGAGACAAGGGTTTCGTAAACACTGAAGCTTTCTTT
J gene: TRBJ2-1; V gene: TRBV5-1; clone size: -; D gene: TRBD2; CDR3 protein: CASAGGPDSYNEQFF; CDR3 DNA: TGCGCCAGCGCGGGAGGACCTGACTCCTACAATGAGCAGTTCTTC
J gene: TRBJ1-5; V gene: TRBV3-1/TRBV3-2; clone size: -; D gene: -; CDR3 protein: CASSQWGSNQPQHF; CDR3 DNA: TGTGCCAGCAGCCAATGGGGTAGCAATCAGCCCCAGCATTTT
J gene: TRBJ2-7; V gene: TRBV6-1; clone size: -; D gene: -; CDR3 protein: CASSPRWEQYF; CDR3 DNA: TGTGCCAGCAGTCCTCGGTGGGAGCAGTACTTC
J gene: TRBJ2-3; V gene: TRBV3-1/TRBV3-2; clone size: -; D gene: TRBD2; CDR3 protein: CASSPRFPSGGTDTQYF; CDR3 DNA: TGTGCCAGCAGCCCCCGTTTTCCTAGCGGGGGCACAGATACGCAGTATTTT
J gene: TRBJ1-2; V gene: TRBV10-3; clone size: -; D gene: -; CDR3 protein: CAISESMIRGEGYTF; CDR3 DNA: TGTGCCATCAGTGAGTCGATGATCAGGGGTGAGGGCTACACCTTC
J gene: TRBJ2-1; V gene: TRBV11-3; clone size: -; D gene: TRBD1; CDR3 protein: CASSLGGQYNEQFF; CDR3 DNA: TGTGCCAGCAGCTTAGGGGGACAGTACAATGAGCAGTTCTTC
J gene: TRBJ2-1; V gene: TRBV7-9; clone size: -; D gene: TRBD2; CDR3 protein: CASSLRFGLAGGPRNEQFF; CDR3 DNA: TGTGCCAGCAGCTTAAGGTTCGGACTAGCGGGAGGGCCTAGGAATGAGCAGTTCTTC